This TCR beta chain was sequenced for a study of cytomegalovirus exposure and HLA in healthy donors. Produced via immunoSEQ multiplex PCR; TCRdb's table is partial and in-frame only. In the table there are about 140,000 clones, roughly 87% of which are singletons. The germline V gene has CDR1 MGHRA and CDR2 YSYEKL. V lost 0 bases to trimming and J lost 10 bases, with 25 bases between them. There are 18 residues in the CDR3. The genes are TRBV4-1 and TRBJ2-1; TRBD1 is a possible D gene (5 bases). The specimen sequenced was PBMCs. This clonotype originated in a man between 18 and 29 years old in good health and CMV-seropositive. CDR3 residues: CASSQDWSRADHRAEQFF. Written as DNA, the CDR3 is TGCGCCAGCAGCCAAGATTGGAGCAGGGCAGACCACCGCGCGGAGCAGTTCTTC.